These 11 T cell receptor beta chains originate from one sample sequenced in a study of cytomegalovirus exposure and HLA in healthy donors. With 60 Vbeta and 13 Jbeta primers, the PCR was carried out. Only in-frame clones appear in the TCRdb table, and some are missing; sequencing was by immunoSEQ multiplex PCR. Of 84,000 or so clones in the sample, roughly 80% were seen once. The specimen was PBMCs. Receptors originate from a man in his fifties in good health and CMV-seronegative.

This clone was recorded many times. The chain has TRBV14 and TRBJ2-3; 14 bases are a match to TRBD2. The CDR3 contains 16 residues. After removal of 1 base from V and 6 bases from J, the junction contained 3 bases not matched to a gene. In germline, CDR1 is SGHDN, CDR2 FVKESK. DNA for the CDR3: TGTGCCAGCAGCCAAGTGACTAGCGGGGGGGCGGATACGCAGTATTTT. Its translation: CASSQVTSGGADTQYF.

As regards this clone: A read error may produce the germline difference seen at one junction end. The chain uses TRBV28 and TRBJ1-4, with 8 bases matching TRBD1. CDR1 and CDR2 from the germline V gene are MDHEN and SYDVKM. This CDR3 comprises 15 residues. CDR3 nucleotide sequence: TGTGCCAGCACTTTATTAGGGACAGGACGTGAAAAACTGTTTTTT. It codes for CASTLLGTGREKLFF.

J is TRBJ2-2 and V is TRBV27; 8 nucleotides agree with TRBD1. With V trimmed by 3 bases and J by 5 bases, 8 bases remained unmatched. Germline loops: CDR1 MNHEY, CDR2 SMNVEV (reference sequence). The CDR3 is made up of 16 amino acids. CDR3 DNA sequence: TGTGCCAGCAGTTTCATTCGGACAGGGAGGACCGGGGAGCTGTTTTTT. It encodes CASSFIRTGRTGELFF.

This chain connects TRBV7-2 to TRBJ2-7; tentative D call: TRBD1 (9 bases). Germline CDR1 SGHTA, CDR2 FQGNSA. CDR3 length: 19 amino acids. The ends were cut back, 2 bases at V and 2 bases at J, with 25 bases in the middle. The CDR3 reads CASSLTGGSTRTGAYEQYF. CDR3 sequence (DNA): TGTGCCAGCAGCTTAACGGGGGGGTCCACCCGGACAGGGGCCTACGAGCAGTACTTC.

The chain links TRBV18 to TRBJ2-7; D may be TRBD2 (5 bases). This CDR3 is built from 13 residues. CDR1 is KGHSH and CDR2 is LQKENI in the germline V gene. V shed 5 bases and J shed 7 bases, with 15 bases lying between them. The CDR3 spells CASSFEGGAEQYF. The CDR3 DNA reads TGTGCCAGCTCATTCGAGGGCGGAGCGGAGCAGTACTTC.

The V gene is TRBV7-9, the J gene TRBJ2-1; TRBD1 aligns across 9 bases. Germline loops: CDR1 SEHNR, CDR2 FQNEAQ (reference sequence). Trimming at V came to 3 bases and at J to 3 bases, leaving 3 bases not matched to a gene. CDR3 length equals 15 residues. CDR3 DNA: TGTGCCAGCAGCTTCGGGACAGGGTTCTACAATGAGCAGTTCTTC. As protein: CASSFGTGFYNEQFF. Combining the CDR3 with reference TRBV7-9 and TRBJ2-1 gives the whole variable domain DTGVSQNPRHKITKRGQNVTFRCDPISEHNRLYWYRQTLGQGPEFLTYFQNEAQLEKSRLLSDRFSAERPKGSFSTLEIQRTEQGDSAMYLCASSFGTGFYNEQFFGPGTRLTVL.

V and J are TRBV9 and TRBJ2-7; 8 bases line up with TRBD1. Germline assignment: CDR1 SGDLS and CDR2 YYNGEE. With V trimmed by 0 bases and J by 4 bases, 6 bases remained unmatched. CDR3 length: 15 amino acids. The CDR3 protein is CASSVAGGAGYEQYF. The CDR3 DNA is TGTGCCAGCAGCGTAGCAGGGGGCGCCGGGTACGAGCAGTACTTC.

This clone was found a few times. V usage is TRBV15 and J usage is TRBJ2-5; D unresolved. The CDR3 contains 15 residues. Looked up from germline, CDR1 is LNHNV and CDR2 is YYDKDF (reference sequence). V lost 1 base to trimming and J lost 1 base, with 10 bases between them. CDR3 protein: CATSRGLVPQETQYF. DNA for the CDR3: TGTGCCACCAGCAGAGGTCTCGTCCCCCAAGAGACCCAGTACTTC.

As concerns this clone: The CDR3 does not close with the conserved phenylalanine or tryptophan, likely indicating a read error. The DNA is left out, because the CDR3 cannot be placed on it with certainty; the CDR3 is given as TCRdb lists it. J is TRBJ2-7 and V is TRBV21-1; the table's D call of TRBD1 was not tested on the DNA. TRBV21-1 is noted as a pseudogene. The CDR3 has 16 residues if both end residues are counted. CDR3 amino acids: CASSRYPGQLPNFCSN.

V is TRBV15 and J is TRBJ2-3; possible D gene TRBD1, 6 bases. The CDR3 is 12 amino acids. With 4 bases removed from V and 5 bases from J, the gap between germline ends came to 7 bases. CDR1 is LNHNV, CDR2 YYDKDF, per germline (reference sequence). The CDR3 region has the DNA TGTGCCACCAGCAAACAGGGAGATACGCAGTATTTT. Protein sequence: CATSKQGDTQYF.

The rearrangement links TRBV6-6 to TRBJ1-2, with 9 bases fitting TRBD1. The germline V gene encodes CDR1 MNHNY and CDR2 SVGAGI (reference sequence). The CDR3 loop spans 13 amino acids. The V and J ends lost 4 bases and 8 bases, in that order; junction bases with no gene match: 5. The CDR3 here is CASSLQGAGGYTF. CDR3 coding DNA: TGTGCCAGCAGTTTACAGGGGGCTGGAGGCTACACCTTC.